The rows below give T cell receptor beta chains drawn from one sample of a study of CD8+CD57+ T cells in acquired aplastic anemia. TCRdb re-called the reads through MiXCR, storing one row per CDR3 protein. Seen here are more than 150,000 distinct CDR3 sequences, around 48% observed once, and the top ten hold around 2%. The specimen sequenced was sorted CD4+, CD8+, or CD8+CD57+ T cells (not recorded which) from PBMCs. Source of these receptors: a human donor with aplastic anemia. Each CDR3 is given with its conserved first and last residue. The D gene is left open where the match is weak. Size values are once, few and many counts, or a class for expanded clones, and some rows have none.

d_call: TRBD2
v_call: TRBV7-8
clone_size: .
j_call: TRBJ2-3
cdr3_aa: CASTLAGGTDTQYF
cdr3_nt: TGTGCCAGCACACTAGCGGGAGGAACAGATACGCAGTATTTT

d_call: .
v_call: TRBV25-1
clone_size: .
j_call: TRBJ2-1
cdr3_aa: CASSGGGQSNEQFF
cdr3_nt: TGTGCCAGCAGCGGTGGCGGACAGTCCAATGAGCAGTTCTTC

d_call: TRBD2
v_call: TRBV3-1
clone_size: many
j_call: TRBJ2-5
cdr3_aa: CASSPKRERQETQYF
cdr3_nt: TGTGCCAGCAGCCCTAAGCGGGAGCGCCAAGAGACCCAGTACTTC

d_call: .
v_call: TRBV7-2
clone_size: once
j_call: TRBJ1-5
cdr3_aa: CASSPMPNQPQHF
cdr3_nt: TGTGCCAGCAGCCCTATGCCCAATCAGCCCCAGCATTTT

d_call: .
v_call: TRBV10-3
clone_size: many
j_call: TRBJ1-2
cdr3_aa: CAISERQGGEEGYTF
cdr3_nt: TGTGCCATCAGTGAGAGGCAGGGTGGGGAGGAAGGCTACACCTTC

d_call: TRBD1
v_call: TRBV2
clone_size: many
j_call: TRBJ1-2
cdr3_aa: CASSLLGGGYGYTF
cdr3_nt: TGTGCCAGCAGCCTGCTAGGGGGCGGATATGGCTACACCTTC

d_call: .
v_call: TRBV9
clone_size: many
j_call: TRBJ2-3
cdr3_aa: CASSVGGGVTGDTQYF
cdr3_nt: TGTGCCAGCAGCGTAGGTGGCGGGGTCACAGGAGATACGCAGTATTTT

d_call: TRBD2
v_call: TRBV20-1
clone_size: .
j_call: TRBJ2-3
cdr3_aa: CSYRLAGTDTQYF
cdr3_nt: TGCAGTTATAGACTAGCGGGAACAGATACGCAGTATTTT

d_call: TRBD1
v_call: TRBV6-2/TRBV6-3
clone_size: .
j_call: TRBJ2-4
cdr3_aa: CASSPQTGVKNIQYF
cdr3_nt: TGTGCCAGCAGCCCCCAAACAGGGGTCAAAAACATTCAGTACTTC

d_call: .
v_call: TRBV19
clone_size: .
j_call: TRBJ1-1
cdr3_aa: CASSILETNTEAFF
cdr3_nt: TGTGCCAGTAGTATACTCGAAACGAACACTGAAGCTTTCTTT

d_call: TRBD2
v_call: TRBV20-1
clone_size: many
j_call: TRBJ2-1
cdr3_aa: CSARTSGSLNEQFF
cdr3_nt: TGCAGTGCTAGGACTAGCGGGAGTTTAAATGAGCAGTTCTTC

d_call: TRBD2
v_call: TRBV28
clone_size: .
j_call: TRBJ2-7
cdr3_aa: CASSLFGDGLAGGEQYF
cdr3_nt: TGTGCCAGCAGTTTGTTCGGAGACGGACTAGCGGGAGGCGAGCAGTACTTC

d_call: .
v_call: TRBV9
clone_size: many
j_call: TRBJ2-5
cdr3_aa: CASSVARGRGTQYF
cdr3_nt: TGTGCCAGCAGCGTAGCTCGGGGAAGGGGGACCCAGTACTTC

d_call: TRBD2
v_call: TRBV9
clone_size: many
j_call: TRBJ2-1
cdr3_aa: CASSKTSGSFNEQFF
cdr3_nt: TGTGCCAGCAGCAAGACTAGCGGGAGTTTTAATGAGCAGTTCTTC

d_call: TRBD1
v_call: TRBV20-1
clone_size: once
j_call: TRBJ1-2
cdr3_aa: CSARDRGLSYGYTF
cdr3_nt: TGCAGTGCCCGAGACAGGGGGCTAAGCTATGGCTACACCTTC

d_call: .
v_call: TRBV24-1
clone_size: .
j_call: TRBJ2-2
cdr3_aa: CATSKSGNTGELFF
cdr3_nt: TGTGCCACCAGTAAGTCGGGGAACACCGGGGAGCTGTTTTTT

d_call: .
v_call: TRBV24-1
clone_size: .
j_call: TRBJ1-1
cdr3_aa: CATSDLRQGENTEAFF
cdr3_nt: TGTGCCACCAGTGATTTGCGTCAGGGTGAGAACACTGAAGCTTTCTTT

d_call: .
v_call: TRBV7-6
clone_size: .
j_call: TRBJ2-7
cdr3_aa: CASSYFREAYEQYF
cdr3_nt: TGTGCCAGCAGCTACTTCAGGGAAGCCTACGAGCAGTACTTC

d_call: .
v_call: TRBV19
clone_size: .
j_call: TRBJ1-5
cdr3_aa: CAGRNGDQPQHF
cdr3_nt: TGTGCTGGCAGAAATGGCGATCAGCCCCAGCATTTT

d_call: TRBD1
v_call: TRBV19
clone_size: .
j_call: TRBJ1-1
cdr3_aa: CASSIRGTGAPNTEAFF
cdr3_nt: TGTGCCAGTAGTATAAGGGGGACAGGGGCCCCGAACACTGAAGCTTTCTTT

d_call: .
v_call: TRBV10-2
clone_size: .
j_call: TRBJ2-1
cdr3_aa: CASSNTLNSYNEQFF
cdr3_nt: TGCGCCAGCAGTAACACCCTGAACTCGTACAATGAGCAGTTCTTC

d_call: TRBD2
v_call: TRBV5-1
clone_size: many
j_call: TRBJ2-3
cdr3_aa: CASTPIGGTSGMTDTQYF
cdr3_nt: TGCGCCAGCACCCCCATCGGTGGGACTAGCGGGATGACAGATACGCAGTATTTT

d_call: TRBD1
v_call: TRBV24-1
clone_size: .
j_call: TRBJ2-2
cdr3_aa: CATSTQDRVNTGELFF
cdr3_nt: TGTGCCACCAGTACCCAGGACAGGGTGAACACCGGGGAGCTGTTTTTT

d_call: .
v_call: TRBV5-5
clone_size: many
j_call: TRBJ2-7
cdr3_aa: CASSLKQYGEQYF
cdr3_nt: TGTGCCAGCAGCTTGAAACAGTACGGCGAGCAGTACTTC

d_call: .
v_call: TRBV11-3
clone_size: many
j_call: TRBJ2-3
cdr3_aa: CASRWRGQIDTQYF
cdr3_nt: TGTGCCAGCAGATGGCGGGGGCAAATAGATACGCAGTATTTT

d_call: .
v_call: TRBV7-2
clone_size: .
j_call: TRBJ1-5
cdr3_aa: CASSFSNQPQHF
cdr3_nt: TGTGCCAGCAGCTTTAGCAATCAGCCCCAGCATTTT

d_call: .
v_call: TRBV20-1
clone_size: once
j_call: TRBJ2-2
cdr3_aa: CSARASRENTGELFF
cdr3_nt: TGCAGTGCTAGGGCGTCTAGGGAAAACACCGGGGAGCTGTTTTTT

d_call: TRBD1
v_call: TRBV7-2
clone_size: .
j_call: TRBJ1-4
cdr3_aa: CASSLAPGTGVKLFF
cdr3_nt: TGTGCCAGCAGCTTAGCTCCCGGGACAGGGGTAAAACTGTTTTTT

d_call: .
v_call: TRBV2
clone_size: few
j_call: TRBJ1-6
cdr3_aa: CASSVVHSPLHF
cdr3_nt: TGTGCCAGCAGTGTTGTCCATTCACCCCTCCACTTT

d_call: .
v_call: TRBV7-6
clone_size: few
j_call: TRBJ1-1
cdr3_aa: CASSLGPSEAFF
cdr3_nt: TGTGCCAGCAGCTTAGGACCCTCTGAAGCTTTCTTT

d_call: TRBD1
v_call: TRBV4-1
clone_size: .
j_call: TRBJ2-7
cdr3_aa: CASSRGPGGTSSYEQYF
cdr3_nt: TGCGCCAGCTCCCGCGGTCCAGGGGGAACTTCCTCCTACGAGCAGTACTTC

d_call: .
v_call: TRBV7-2
clone_size: .
j_call: TRBJ2-7
cdr3_aa: CASSFLNFYEQYF
cdr3_nt: TGTGCCAGCAGCTTCCTCAACTTCTACGAGCAGTACTTC